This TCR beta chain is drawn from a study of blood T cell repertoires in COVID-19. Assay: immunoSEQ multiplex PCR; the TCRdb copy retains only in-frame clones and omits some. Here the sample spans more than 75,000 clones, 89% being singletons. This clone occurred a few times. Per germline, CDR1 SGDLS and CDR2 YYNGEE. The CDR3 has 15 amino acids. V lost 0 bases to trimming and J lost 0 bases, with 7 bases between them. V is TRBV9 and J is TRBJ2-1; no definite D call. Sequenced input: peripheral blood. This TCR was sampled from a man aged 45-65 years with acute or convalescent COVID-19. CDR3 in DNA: TGTGCCAGCAGCGTAGGGTCCAGCTCCTACAATGAGCAGTTCTTC. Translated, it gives CASSVGSSSYNEQFF.